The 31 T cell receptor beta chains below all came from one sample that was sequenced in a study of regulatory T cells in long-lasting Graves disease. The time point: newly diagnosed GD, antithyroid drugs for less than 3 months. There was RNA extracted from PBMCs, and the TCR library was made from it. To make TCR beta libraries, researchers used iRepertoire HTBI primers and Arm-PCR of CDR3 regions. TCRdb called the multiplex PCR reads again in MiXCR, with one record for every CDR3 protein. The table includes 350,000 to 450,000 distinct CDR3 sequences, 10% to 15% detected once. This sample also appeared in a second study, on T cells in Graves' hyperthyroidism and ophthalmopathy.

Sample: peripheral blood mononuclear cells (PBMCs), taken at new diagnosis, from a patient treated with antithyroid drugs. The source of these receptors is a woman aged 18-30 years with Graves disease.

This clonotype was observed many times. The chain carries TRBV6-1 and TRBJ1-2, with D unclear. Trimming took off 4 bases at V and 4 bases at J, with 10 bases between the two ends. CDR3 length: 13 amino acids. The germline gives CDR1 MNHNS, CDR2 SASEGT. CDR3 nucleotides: TGTGCCAGCAGTGCGGTGACACTCTATGGCTACACCTTC. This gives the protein CASSAVTLYGYTF.

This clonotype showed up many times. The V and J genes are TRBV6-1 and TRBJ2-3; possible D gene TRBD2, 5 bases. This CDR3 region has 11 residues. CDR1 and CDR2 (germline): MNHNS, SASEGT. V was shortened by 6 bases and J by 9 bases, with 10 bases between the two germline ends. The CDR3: CASSPRRTQYF. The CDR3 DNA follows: TGTGCCAGCAGCCCTCGGAGGACGCAGTATTTT.

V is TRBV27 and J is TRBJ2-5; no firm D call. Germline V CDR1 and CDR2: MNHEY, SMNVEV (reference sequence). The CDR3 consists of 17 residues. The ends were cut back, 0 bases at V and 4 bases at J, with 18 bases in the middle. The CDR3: CASSLSYRLNGSETQYF. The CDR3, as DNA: TGTGCCAGCAGTTTATCGTACCGGCTAAATGGTTCAGAGACCCAGTACTTC.

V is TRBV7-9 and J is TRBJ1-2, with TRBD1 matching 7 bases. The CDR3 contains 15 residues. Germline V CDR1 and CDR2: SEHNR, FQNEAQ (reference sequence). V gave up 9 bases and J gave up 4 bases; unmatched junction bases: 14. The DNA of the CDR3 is TGTGCCAGTTTTGCCGGGACAGCGAGTTCCTATGGCTACACCTTC. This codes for CASFAGTASSYGYTF. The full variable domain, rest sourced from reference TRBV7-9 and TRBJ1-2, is DTGVSQNPRHKITKRGQNVTFRCDPISEHNRLYWYRQTLGQGPEFLTYFQNEAQLEKSRLLSDRFSAERPKGSFSTLEIQRTEQGDSAMYLCASFAGTASSYGYTFGSGTRLTVV.

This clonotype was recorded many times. The CDR3 sequence: CASIPPRGTDTQYF. CDR3 in DNA: TGTGCCAGCATCCCTCCAAGAGGCACAGATACGCAGTATTTT. The rearrangement links TRBV28 to TRBJ2-3; no definite D call. Trimming cost V 7 bases and J 1 base, with 12 bases left between them. Per the germline V gene, CDR1 is MDHEN and CDR2 is SYDVKM. This CDR3 has 14 residues. Combining the CDR3 with reference TRBV28 and TRBJ2-3 gives the whole variable domain DVKVTQSSRYLVKRTGEKVFLECVQDMDHENMFWYRQDPGLGLRLIYFSYDVKMKEKGDIPEGYSVSREKKERFSLILESASTNQTSMYLCASIPPRGTDTQYFGPGTRLTVL.

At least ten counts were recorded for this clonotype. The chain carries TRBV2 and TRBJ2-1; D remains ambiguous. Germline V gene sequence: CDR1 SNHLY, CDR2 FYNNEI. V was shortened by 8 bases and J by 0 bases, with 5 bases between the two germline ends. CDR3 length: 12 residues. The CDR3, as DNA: TGTGCCAGCTTTAGCTCCTACAATGAGCAGTTCTTC. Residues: CASFSSYNEQFF. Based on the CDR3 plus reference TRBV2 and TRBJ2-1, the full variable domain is EPEVTQTPSHQVTQMGQEVILRCVPISNHLYFYWYRQILGQKVEFLVSFYNNEISEKSEIFDDQFSVERPDGSNFTLKIRSTKLEDSAMYFCASFSSYNEQFFGPGTRLTVL.

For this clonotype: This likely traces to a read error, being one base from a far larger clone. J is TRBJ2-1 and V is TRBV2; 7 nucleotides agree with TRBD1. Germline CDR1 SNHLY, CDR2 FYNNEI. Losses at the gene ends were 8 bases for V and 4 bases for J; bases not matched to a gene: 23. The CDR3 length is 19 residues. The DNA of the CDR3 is TGTGCCAGCGGCCCCAACCCCACGGACAGGCTAAACCTTTACAATGAGCAGTTCTTC. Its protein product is CASGPNPTDRLNLYNEQFF. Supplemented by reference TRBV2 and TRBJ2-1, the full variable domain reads EPEVTQTPSHQVTQMGQEVILRCVPISNHLYFYWYRQILGQKVEFLVSFYNNEISEKSEIFDDQFSVERPDGSNFTLKIRSTKLEDSAMYFCASGPNPTDRLNLYNEQFFGPGTRLTVL.

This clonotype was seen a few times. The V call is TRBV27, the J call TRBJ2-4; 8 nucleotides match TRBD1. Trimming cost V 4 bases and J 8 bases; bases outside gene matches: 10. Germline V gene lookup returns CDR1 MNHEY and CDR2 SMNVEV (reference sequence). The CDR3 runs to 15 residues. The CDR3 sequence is CASSSVRQGLDIQYF. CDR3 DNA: TGTGCCAGCAGTTCAGTGAGACAGGGGTTGGACATTCAGTACTTC.

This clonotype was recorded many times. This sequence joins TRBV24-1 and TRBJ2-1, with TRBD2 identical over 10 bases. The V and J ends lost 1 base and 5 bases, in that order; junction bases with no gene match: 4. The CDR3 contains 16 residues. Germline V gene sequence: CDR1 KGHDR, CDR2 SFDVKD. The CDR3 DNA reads TGTGCCACCAGTGATTTTGGCGGACTAGCGGACAATGAGCAGTTCTTC. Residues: CATSDFGGLADNEQFF.

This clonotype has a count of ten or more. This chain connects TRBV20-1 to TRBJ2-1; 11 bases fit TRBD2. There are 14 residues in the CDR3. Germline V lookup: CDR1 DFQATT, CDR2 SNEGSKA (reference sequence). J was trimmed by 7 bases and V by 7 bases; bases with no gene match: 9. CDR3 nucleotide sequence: TGCAGTGTTAAGAGCACTAGCGGGAGAAATGAGCAGTTCTTC. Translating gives CSVKSTSGRNEQFF.

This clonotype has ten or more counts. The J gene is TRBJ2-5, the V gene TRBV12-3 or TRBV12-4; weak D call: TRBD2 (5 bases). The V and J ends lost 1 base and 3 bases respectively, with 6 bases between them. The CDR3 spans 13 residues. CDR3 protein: CASSLGGKETQYF. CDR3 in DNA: TGTGCCAGCAGTTTAGGAGGGAAAGAGACCCAGTACTTC.

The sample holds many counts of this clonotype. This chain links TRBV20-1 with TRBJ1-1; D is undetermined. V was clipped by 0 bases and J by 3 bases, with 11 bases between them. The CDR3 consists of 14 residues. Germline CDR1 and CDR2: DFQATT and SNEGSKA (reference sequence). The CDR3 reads CSARERAPHTEAFF. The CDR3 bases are TGCAGTGCTAGAGAAAGGGCTCCACACACTGAAGCTTTCTTT.

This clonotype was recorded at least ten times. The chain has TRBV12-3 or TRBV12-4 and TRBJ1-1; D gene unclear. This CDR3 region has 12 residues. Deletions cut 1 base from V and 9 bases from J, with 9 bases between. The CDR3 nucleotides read TGTGCCAGCAGTTTAGTCTCAGGTAAAGCTTTCTTT. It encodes CASSLVSGKAFF.

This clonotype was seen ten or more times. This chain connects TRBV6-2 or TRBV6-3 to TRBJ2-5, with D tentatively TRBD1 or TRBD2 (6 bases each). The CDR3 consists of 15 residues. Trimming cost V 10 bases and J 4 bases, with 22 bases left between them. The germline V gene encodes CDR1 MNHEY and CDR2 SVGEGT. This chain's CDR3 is CATTTWRGRGETQYF. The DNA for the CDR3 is TGTGCCACCACGACCTGGAGGGGCAGGGGAGAGACCCAGTACTTC.

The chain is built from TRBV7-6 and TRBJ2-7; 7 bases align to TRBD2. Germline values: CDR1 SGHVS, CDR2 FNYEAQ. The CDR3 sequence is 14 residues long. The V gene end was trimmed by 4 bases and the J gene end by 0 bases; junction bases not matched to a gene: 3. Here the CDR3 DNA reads TGTGCCAGCAGCTCTAGACTAGCCTCCTACGAGCAGTACTTC. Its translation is CASSSRLASYEQYF.

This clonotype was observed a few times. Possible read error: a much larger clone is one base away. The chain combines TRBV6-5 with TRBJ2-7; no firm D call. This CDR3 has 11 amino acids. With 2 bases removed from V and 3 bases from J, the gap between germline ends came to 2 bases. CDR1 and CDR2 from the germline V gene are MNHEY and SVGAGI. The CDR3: CASSYIYEQYF. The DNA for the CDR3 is TGTGCCAGCAGTTACATCTACGAGCAGTACTTC.

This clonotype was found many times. CDR3 nucleotides: TGTGCCAGCAGTGCGCAGACATACGAGCAGTACGTC. Protein sequence: CASSAQTYEQYV. The V call is TRBV6-1, the J call TRBJ2-7, with unresolved D. Germline values: CDR1 MNHNS, CDR2 SASEGT. The CDR3 spans 12 residues. V lost 4 bases and J lost 4, with 8 bases in between.

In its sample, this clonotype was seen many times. CDR3: CSVDDSLNTEAFF. The CDR3 bases are TGCAGCGTTGACGACAGTTTGAACACTGAAGCTTTCTTT. The genes are TRBV29-1 and TRBJ1-1, with a weak D call TRBD1 (5 bases). The germline CDR1 and CDR2 sequences are SQVTM and ANQGSEA. The V gene lost 3 bases and the J gene lost 0 bases, with 8 bases spanning the gap. The CDR3 contains 13 residues.

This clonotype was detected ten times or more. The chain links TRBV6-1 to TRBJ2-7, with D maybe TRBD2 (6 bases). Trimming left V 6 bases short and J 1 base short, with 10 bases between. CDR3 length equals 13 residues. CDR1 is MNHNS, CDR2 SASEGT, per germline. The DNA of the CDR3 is TGTGCCAGCAGAGTGGGGAGGTCCTACGAGCAGTACTTC. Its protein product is CASRVGRSYEQYF.

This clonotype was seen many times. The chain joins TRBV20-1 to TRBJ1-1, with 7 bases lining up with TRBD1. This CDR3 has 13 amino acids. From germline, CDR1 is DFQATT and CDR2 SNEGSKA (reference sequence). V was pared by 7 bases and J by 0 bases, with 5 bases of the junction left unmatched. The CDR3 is CSERDRLNTEAFF. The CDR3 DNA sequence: TGCAGTGAGAGGGACAGACTGAACACTGAAGCTTTCTTT.

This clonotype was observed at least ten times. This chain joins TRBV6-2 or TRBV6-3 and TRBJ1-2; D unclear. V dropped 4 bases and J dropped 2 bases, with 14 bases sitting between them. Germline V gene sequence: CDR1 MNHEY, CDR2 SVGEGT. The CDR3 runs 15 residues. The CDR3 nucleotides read TGTGCCAGCAGTTTAGAGGACGGCTGGAACTATGGCTACACCTTC. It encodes CASSLEDGWNYGYTF.

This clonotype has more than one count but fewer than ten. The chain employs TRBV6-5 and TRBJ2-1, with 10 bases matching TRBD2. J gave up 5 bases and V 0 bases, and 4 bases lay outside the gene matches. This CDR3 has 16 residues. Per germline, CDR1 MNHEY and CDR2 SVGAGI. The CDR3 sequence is CASSYSRLAGDNEQFF. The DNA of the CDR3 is TGTGCCAGCAGTTACTCAAGGCTAGCGGGAGACAATGAGCAGTTCTTC.

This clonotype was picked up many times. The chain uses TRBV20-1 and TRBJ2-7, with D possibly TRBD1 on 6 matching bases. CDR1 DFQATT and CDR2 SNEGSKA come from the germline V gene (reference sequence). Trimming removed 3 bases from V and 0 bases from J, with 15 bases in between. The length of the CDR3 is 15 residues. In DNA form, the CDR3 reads TGCAGTGCTAGGATGGACAGCCGAGGCTCCTACGAGCAGTACGTC. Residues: CSARMDSRGSYEQYV.

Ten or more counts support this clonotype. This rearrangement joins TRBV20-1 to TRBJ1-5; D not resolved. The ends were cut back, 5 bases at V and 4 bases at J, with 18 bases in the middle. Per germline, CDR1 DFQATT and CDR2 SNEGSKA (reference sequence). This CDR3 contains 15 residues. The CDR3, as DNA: TGCAGTGCTGAGCTCACGGGAGCTGGGAATCAGCCCCAGCATTTT. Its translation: CSAELTGAGNQPQHF.

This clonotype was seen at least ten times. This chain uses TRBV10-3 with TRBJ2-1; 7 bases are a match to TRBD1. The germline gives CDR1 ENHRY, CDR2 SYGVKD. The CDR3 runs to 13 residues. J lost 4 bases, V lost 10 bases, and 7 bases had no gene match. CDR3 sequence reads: CATWGQRYNEQFF. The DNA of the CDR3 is TGTGCCACCTGGGGACAGCGATACAATGAGCAGTTCTTC.

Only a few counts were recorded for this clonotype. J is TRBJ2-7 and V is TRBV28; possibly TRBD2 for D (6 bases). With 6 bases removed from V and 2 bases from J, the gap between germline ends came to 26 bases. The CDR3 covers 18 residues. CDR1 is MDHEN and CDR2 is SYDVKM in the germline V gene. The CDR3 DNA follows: TGTGCCAGCAGCCCAACGGACTACCCTCCCCGGGTGGCCTACGAGCAGTACTTC. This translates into CASSPTDYPPRVAYEQYF. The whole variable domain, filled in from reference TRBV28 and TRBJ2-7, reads DVKVTQSSRYLVKRTGEKVFLECVQDMDHENMFWYRQDPGLGLRLIYFSYDVKMKEKGDIPEGYSVSREKKERFSLILESASTNQTSMYLCASSPTDYPPRVAYEQYFGPGTRLTVT.

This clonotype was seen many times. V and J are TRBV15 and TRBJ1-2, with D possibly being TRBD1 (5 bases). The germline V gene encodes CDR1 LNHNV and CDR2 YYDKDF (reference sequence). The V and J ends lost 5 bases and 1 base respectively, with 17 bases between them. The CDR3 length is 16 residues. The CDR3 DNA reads TGTGCCACCAGCTCAGGAAGGGGCCAGATTAACTATGGCTACACCTTC. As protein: CATSSGRGQINYGYTF.

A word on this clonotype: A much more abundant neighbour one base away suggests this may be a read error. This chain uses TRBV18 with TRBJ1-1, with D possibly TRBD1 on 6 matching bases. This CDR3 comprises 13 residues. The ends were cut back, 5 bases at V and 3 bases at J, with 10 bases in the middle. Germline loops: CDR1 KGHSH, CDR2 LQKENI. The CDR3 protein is CASSGGGYTEAFF. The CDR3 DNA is TGTGCCAGCTCAGGGGGCGGATACACTGAAGCTTTCTTT.

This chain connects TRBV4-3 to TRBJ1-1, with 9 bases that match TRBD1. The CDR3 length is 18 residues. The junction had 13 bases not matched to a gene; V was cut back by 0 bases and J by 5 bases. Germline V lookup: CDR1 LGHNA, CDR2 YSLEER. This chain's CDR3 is CASSQEIRDRARRTEAFF. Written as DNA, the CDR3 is TGCGCCAGCAGCCAAGAAATCCGGGACAGGGCGCGGCGTACTGAAGCTTTCTTT.

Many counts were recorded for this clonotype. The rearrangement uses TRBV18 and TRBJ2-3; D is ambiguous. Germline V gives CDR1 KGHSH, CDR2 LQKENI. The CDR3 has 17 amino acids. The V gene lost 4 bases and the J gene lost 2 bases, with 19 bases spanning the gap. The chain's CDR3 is CASSLKHSTTATDTQYF. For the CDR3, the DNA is TGTGCCAGCTCACTTAAACATTCGACAACCGCCACAGATACGCAGTATTTT. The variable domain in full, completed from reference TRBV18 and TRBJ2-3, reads NAGVMQNPRHLVRRRGQEARLRCSPMKGHSHVYWYRQLPEEGLKFMVYLQKENIIDESGMPKERFSAEFPKEGPSILRIQQVVRGDSAAYFCASSLKHSTTATDTQYFGPGTRLTVL.

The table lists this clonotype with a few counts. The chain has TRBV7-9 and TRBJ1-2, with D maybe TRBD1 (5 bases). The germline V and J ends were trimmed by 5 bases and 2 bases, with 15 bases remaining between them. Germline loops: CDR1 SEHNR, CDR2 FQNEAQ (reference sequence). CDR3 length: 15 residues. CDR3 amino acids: CASSGEGLINYGYTF. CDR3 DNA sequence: TGTGCCAGCAGCGGAGAGGGACTTATAAACTATGGCTACACCTTC.